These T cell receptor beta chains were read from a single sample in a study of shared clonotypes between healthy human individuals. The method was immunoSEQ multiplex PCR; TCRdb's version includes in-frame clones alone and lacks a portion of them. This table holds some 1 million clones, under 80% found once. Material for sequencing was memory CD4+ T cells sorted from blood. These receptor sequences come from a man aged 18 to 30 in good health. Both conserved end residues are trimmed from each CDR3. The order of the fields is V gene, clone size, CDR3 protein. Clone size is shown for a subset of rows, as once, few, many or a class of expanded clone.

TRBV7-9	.	ASSRLGSSYNSPLH
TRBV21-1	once	ASSKGVWGGQETQY
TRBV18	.	ASSLLSGEAYEQY
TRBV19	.	ASSIDPRSNQPQH
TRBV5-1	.	ASSYRDGTYNEQF
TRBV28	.	ASSSAGTASDEQF
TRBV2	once	ASSTTRTARVF
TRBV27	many	ASSPQPGQGYNEQF
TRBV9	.	ASSAARRNTDTQY
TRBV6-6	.	ASIRGYQETQY
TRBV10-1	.	ASSEDSNYGYT
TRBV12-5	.	ASGLAGTSTDTQY
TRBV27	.	ASTDPRTGSGELF
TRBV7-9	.	ASSPRQAGGQETQY
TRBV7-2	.	ASSLDSPNQPQH
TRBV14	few	ASSPTVAGNTIY
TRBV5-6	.	ASSYMTGGGNEKLF
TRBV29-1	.	SVEDRGTLYT
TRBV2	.	ASGGQVTDTQY
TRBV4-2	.	ASSIDRASLTGELF
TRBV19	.	ASSIAGQGSSEAF
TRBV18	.	ASSRQGGNNQPQH
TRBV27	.	ASRFMGGRSNQPQH
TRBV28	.	ASSLGETQY
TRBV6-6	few	ASSYDAGPNTEAF
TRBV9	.	ASSVGLAGGPSYNEQF
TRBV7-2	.	ASSSGQGRGPGELF
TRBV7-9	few	ASSLVGGNYGYT
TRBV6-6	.	ASSGSYNEQF
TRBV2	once	AAGQGVYEQY
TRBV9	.	ASTSPAGGTNYGYT
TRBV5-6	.	ASSAAGSYEQY
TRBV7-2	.	ASSPGTENGYT
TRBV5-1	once	ASRRDSTSTDTQY
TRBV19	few	ASSIDPHQPQH
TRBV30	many	AWSRAGNTEAF
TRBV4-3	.	ASSRREQETQY
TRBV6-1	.	ASSASGTGGSYNEQF
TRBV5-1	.	ASSFNLYEQY
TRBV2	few	ASSPLGYNEQF